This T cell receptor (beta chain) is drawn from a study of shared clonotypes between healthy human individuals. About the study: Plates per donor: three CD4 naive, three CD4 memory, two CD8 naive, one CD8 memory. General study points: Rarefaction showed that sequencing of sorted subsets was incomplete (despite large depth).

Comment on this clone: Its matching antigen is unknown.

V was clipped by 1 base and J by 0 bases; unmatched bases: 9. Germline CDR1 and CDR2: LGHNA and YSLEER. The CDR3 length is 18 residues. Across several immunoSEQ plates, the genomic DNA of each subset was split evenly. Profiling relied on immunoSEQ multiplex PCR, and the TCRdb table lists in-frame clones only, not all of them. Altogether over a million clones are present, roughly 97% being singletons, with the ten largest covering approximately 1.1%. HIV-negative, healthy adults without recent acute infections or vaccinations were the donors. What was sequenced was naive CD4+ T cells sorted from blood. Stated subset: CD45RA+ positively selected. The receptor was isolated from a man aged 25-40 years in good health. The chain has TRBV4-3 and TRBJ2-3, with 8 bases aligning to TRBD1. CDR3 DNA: TGCGCCAGCAGCCAAGCAGGGACAGGCCGGCCTAGCACAGATACGCAGTATTTT. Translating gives CASSQAGTGRPSTDTQYF.